This passage covers 3 T cell receptor beta chains from one sample sequenced in a study of metastatic and nonmetastatic thyroid tumors. MiXCR reprocessed the PCR reads for TCRdb. This sample carries approximately 7,900 clones, about 25% of them seen once, and the ten largest clones take roughly 6.1%. Nobody among the patients had been given any treatment before thyroid surgery. Sequencing input: adjacent normal tissue. The receptors originated from a female donor with papillary thyroid cancer or a benign thyroid nodule (not recorded which). Some clones in this sample may be carry-over from other donors' samples.

About this clone: The conserved closing phenylalanine or tryptophan is absent in this CDR3, likely reflecting a read error. Because the CDR3's place on the DNA is in doubt, the DNA is left out and the CDR3 is given as listed by TCRdb. V and J are TRBV3-1 and TRBJ2-1; the table gives TRBD2 as D, unverified against the DNA. Germline V gene sequence: CDR1 LGHDT, CDR2 YNNKEL (reference sequence). The CDR3 contains 9 residues when both ends are counted. CDR3 residues: CASSPGLAG.

The J gene is TRBJ2-6, the V gene TRBV28, with a possible D match to TRBD1 (5 bases). In germline, CDR1 is MDHEN, CDR2 SYDVKM. Deletions cut 3 bases from V and 4 bases from J, with 10 bases between. CDR3 length: 15 residues. The CDR3 DNA sequence: TGTGCCAGCAGTTTTTTTAGGGGCGGGGCCAACGTCCTGACTTTC. Amino acid sequence: CASSFFRGGANVLTF.

The V and J genes are TRBV20-1 and TRBJ1-6; D call uncertain. Germline V gene data show CDR1 as DFQATT and CDR2 as SNEGSKA (reference sequence). V was cut by 1 base and J by 8 bases, with 15 bases left in between. This CDR3 contains 15 residues. The CDR3 DNA reads TGCAGTGCTAGAGCCCCGCCAGGAGTCGATTCACCCCTCCACTTT. Its translation is CSARAPPGVDSPLHF.